Presented here are 32 T cell receptor beta chains from one specimen sequenced in a study of cytomegalovirus exposure and HLA in healthy donors. PCR employed 60 Vbeta and 13 Jbeta primers. Measured with immunoSEQ multiplex PCR; TCRdb has only the in-frame clones, and not every one. The data show about 200,000 clones, approximately 80% seen once. The sequenced sample consisted of PBMCs. Receptor source: a man aged 30-40 years in good health and CMV-seronegative.

CDR3 bases: TGTGCCAGCAGCTTAGATGGGGGGACGGTTTACAATGAGCAGTTCTTC. Encoded protein: CASSLDGGTVYNEQFF. The rearrangement uses TRBV7-2 and TRBJ2-1, with D maybe TRBD2 (6 bases). The germline V gene has CDR1 SGHTA and CDR2 FQGNSA. This CDR3 region has 16 residues. Between the trimmed V and J ends, which lost 1 base and 4 bases, there was a span of 14 bases.

In DNA, the CDR3 is TGCGCCAGCAGCCAAGATCAGTCCGCATATACGCAGTATTTT. This sequence encodes CASSQDQSAYTQYF. The chain uses TRBV4-3 and TRBJ2-3; D uncertain. Trimming shortened V by 0 bases and J by 7 bases, and 11 bases separated the two germline ends. CDR1 and CDR2 from the germline V gene are LGHNA and YSLEER. This CDR3 region has 14 residues.

The rearrangement joins TRBV2 to TRBJ2-2; 7 nucleotides align to TRBD1. V lost 4 bases and J lost 6; bases outside the gene matches: 11. The CDR3 sequence is 16 residues long. Germline V gene data show CDR1 as SNHLY and CDR2 as FYNNEI. This CDR3 is CASSVGRTGASGELFF. The CDR3 DNA reads as TGTGCCAGCAGTGTGGGGAGAACAGGGGCCTCCGGGGAGCTGTTTTTT.

CDR3 sequence: CASSYRLAGGGGDTQYF. CDR3 sequence (DNA): TGTGCCAGCAGCTATAGACTAGCGGGGGGAGGGGGAGATACGCAGTATTTT. This rearrangement joins TRBV5-4 to TRBJ2-3; 13 bases are a match to TRBD2. Unmatched junction bases numbered 9, after V lost 3 bases and J lost 5 bases. Germline values: CDR1 SGHNT, CDR2 YYREEE (reference sequence). This CDR3 spans 17 amino acids.

The V and J genes are TRBV5-5 and TRBJ2-7; D remains unclear. The V gene's germline CDR1 is SGHKS and CDR2 YYEKEE (reference sequence). The germline V and J ends were trimmed by 4 bases and 1 base, with 15 bases remaining between them. The CDR3 extends over 15 amino acids. The CDR3 spells CASSGAPRLSYEQYF. The CDR3, as DNA: TGTGCCAGCAGCGGCGCCCCCAGGTTGTCCTACGAGCAGTACTTC.

The chain couples TRBV2 to TRBJ2-7, with D maybe TRBD1 (5 bases). Germline CDR1 reads SNHLY; CDR2 reads FYNNEI. The V and J ends lost 2 bases and 2 bases respectively, with 13 bases between them. This CDR3 contains 15 residues. CDR3 in DNA: TGTGCCAGCAGTGAATCCCGGACACTGACCTACGAGCAGTACTTC. Protein sequence: CASSESRTLTYEQYF.

The chain employs TRBV21-1 and TRBJ2-5; no DNA check was done on the table's D call, TRBD1. TRBV21-1 is a pseudogene segment. The CDR3 consists of 14 residues. The CDR3 here is CASSKSREQETQYF. As DNA, the CDR3 is TGTGCCAGCAGTAAATCCAGGGAACAAGAGACCCAGTACTTC.

In DNA, the CDR3 is TGTGCCAGTAGAGCCGGGACTAGCGGCTCCTACGAGCAGTACTTC. This translates into CASRAGTSGSYEQYF. This chain joins TRBV19 and TRBJ2-7, with 11 bases identical to TRBD2. The CDR3 spans 15 residues. J gave up 0 bases and V 6 bases, and 4 bases lay outside the gene matches. Per germline, CDR1 LNHDA and CDR2 SQIVND (reference sequence).

The chain employs TRBV5-1 and TRBJ2-7; TRBD1 matches 11 bases. The V and J ends lost 4 bases and 3 bases, in that order; junction bases with no gene match: 9. Germline CDR1 SGHRS, CDR2 YFSETQ. The CDR3 extends over 16 amino acids. Written as DNA, the CDR3 is TGCGCCAGCAGCCGACTTCCCGGGACAGGGGGCTACGAGCAGTACTTC. It yields the protein CASSRLPGTGGYEQYF.

The chain has TRBV5-1 and TRBJ2-7, with 10 nucleotides matching TRBD2. With 1 base clipped from V and 5 bases from J, the junction kept 9 bases outside the gene matches. CDR3 size: 16 residues. Germline V CDR1 and CDR2: SGHRS, YFSETQ. In DNA form, the CDR3 reads TGCGCCAGCAGCTTGATGTTTACTAGCGGGGCCCACGAGCAGTACTTC. Protein: CASSLMFTSGAHEQYF.

The CDR3 reads CASSHRDRNVHEQYF. CDR3 DNA: TGTGCCAGCAGTCATCGGGACAGGAACGTCCACGAGCAGTACTTC. This rearrangement joins TRBV7-9 to TRBJ2-7; the match to TRBD1 covers 8 bases. J was trimmed by 5 bases and V by 6 bases; bases with no gene match: 12. This CDR3 region has 15 residues. Germline assignment: CDR1 SEHNR and CDR2 FQNEAQ (reference sequence).

The J gene is TRBJ2-3, the V gene TRBV5-6; maybe TRBD1 (6 bases). V lost 4 bases and J 1 base, leaving 7 bases between the germline ends. Looked up from germline, CDR1 is SGHDT and CDR2 is YYEEEE. CDR3 length: 13 amino acids. The CDR3 spells CASSRQGTDTQYF. The CDR3 DNA follows: TGTGCCAGCAGCCGACAGGGCACAGATACGCAGTATTTT.

The chain links TRBV6-1 to TRBJ2-3; no clear D gene. V dropped 0 bases and J dropped 7 bases, with 11 bases sitting between them. There are 14 residues in the CDR3. CDR1 MNHNS and CDR2 SASEGT come from the germline V gene. CDR3 residues: CASSEAAPRHTQYF. For the CDR3, the DNA is TGTGCCAGCAGTGAAGCGGCCCCTCGCCATACGCAGTATTTT.

In its sample, this clone was seen once. This sequence joins TRBV7-9 and TRBJ2-1; 7 bases map to TRBD1. V shed 1 base and J 3 bases; nucleotides not matched to a gene: 6. The CDR3 runs to 16 residues. CDR1 and CDR2 from the germline V gene are SEHNR and FQNEAQ (reference sequence). The CDR3 nucleotides read TGTGCCAGCAGCTTAGGCTACAGGGGACGCTACAATGAGCAGTTCTTC. It yields the protein CASSLGYRGRYNEQFF.

This chain links TRBV6-6 with TRBJ1-5; no clear D. Trimming took 4 bases from V and 8 from J, leaving 9 bases between them. Looked up from germline, CDR1 is MNHNY and CDR2 is SVGAGI (reference sequence). This CDR3 contains 12 residues. The CDR3 DNA follows: TGTGCCAGCAGTTTGTCCCTCGAGCCCCAGCATTTT. The encoded protein is CASSLSLEPQHF.

The chain links TRBV11-2 to TRBJ2-2, with D possibly matching TRBD2 (6 bases). In germline, CDR1 is SGHAT, CDR2 FQNNGV. Trimming took off 5 bases at V and 7 bases at J, with 14 bases between the two ends. The CDR3 consists of 14 residues. DNA of the CDR3: TGTGCCAGCAGCCTGACTAGGTTGGGCGGGGAGCTGTTTTTT. Its protein is CASSLTRLGGELFF.

The J gene is TRBJ1-2, the V gene TRBV4-1, with 7 bases aligning to TRBD1. J gave up 2 bases and V 1 base, and 4 bases lay outside the gene matches. The germline V gene has CDR1 MGHRA and CDR2 YSYEKL. The CDR3 totals 15 residues. The CDR3 DNA sequence: TGCGCCAGCAGCCAAGCGACACAGGGGAACTATGGCTACACCTTC. Amino acid sequence: CASSQATQGNYGYTF.

As regards this clone: The junction differs from germline at one of its ends, possibly a read error. V gene TRBV7-7 combines with J gene TRBJ1-1, with a weak D call TRBD1 (5 bases). This CDR3 has 17 amino acids. Germline V gene lookup returns CDR1 SSHAT and CDR2 FNYEAQ (reference sequence). The CDR3 sequence is CASSLGQGFTMNTEAFF. CDR3 DNA sequence: TGTGCTAGCAGCTTAGGGCAGGGCTTCACGATGAACACTGAAGCTTTCTTT.

The chain is built from TRBV5-1 and TRBJ2-7; TRBD1 matches at 11 bases. The CDR3 is 16 amino acids. The V gene end was trimmed by 5 bases and the J gene end by 7 bases; junction bases not matched to a gene: 14. In germline, CDR1 is SGHRS, CDR2 YFSETQ. The CDR3 coding sequence is TGCGCCAGCAGTCCTACCCTAGGACAGGGGGCGAGGGAGCAGTACTTC. This encodes CASSPTLGQGAREQYF.

The chain recombines TRBV6-1 with TRBJ2-7; D not resolved. Trimming stripped 4 bases from V and 3 bases from J, with 10 bases between. This CDR3 is built from 13 residues. Per germline, CDR1 MNHNS and CDR2 SASEGT. CDR3 sequence (DNA): TGTGCCAGCAGTGTCCAGGCCCTCTACGAGCAGTACTTC. Protein: CASSVQALYEQYF.

The rearrangement uses TRBV2 and TRBJ2-2, with D possibly being TRBD2 (7 bases). CDR1 SNHLY and CDR2 FYNNEI come from the germline V gene. V was shortened by 1 base and J by 4 bases, with 10 bases between the two germline ends. This CDR3 contains 15 residues. The CDR3 coding sequence is TGTGCCAGCAGTGAAGTCGGGGGGCCCACCGGGGAGCTGTTTTTT. Translation: CASSEVGGPTGELFF.

The genes are TRBV2 and TRBJ1-1, with D unresolved. The length of the CDR3 is 13 residues. The V and J ends lost 1 base and 8 bases respectively, with 11 bases between them. The V gene's germline CDR1 is SNHLY and CDR2 FYNNEI. In DNA, the CDR3 is TGTGCCAGCAGTGAAGAGAGTAGAGGGGAAGCTTTCTTT. Its protein product is CASSEESRGEAFF.

This clone has only a few counts. The chain is built from TRBV2 and TRBJ1-2; possible D gene TRBD1, 6 bases. The CDR3 loop spans 13 amino acids. The germline V gene encodes CDR1 SNHLY and CDR2 FYNNEI. V lost 9 bases and J 8 bases, leaving 19 bases between the germline ends. Here the CDR3 reads CARRGTSGRGYTF. The CDR3 nucleotides are TGTGCCAGAAGGGGGACGTCCGGGCGGGGCTACACCTTC.

The rearrangement uses TRBV5-1 and TRBJ2-3, with D possibly TRBD1 on 6 matching bases. V shed 3 bases and J shed 0 bases, with 11 bases lying between them. Germline V lookup: CDR1 SGHRS, CDR2 YFSETQ. The length of the CDR3 is 15 residues. DNA of the CDR3: TGCGCCAGCAGCTCTCGGACAGCTAGCACAGATACGCAGTATTTT. Amino acids: CASSSRTASTDTQYF.

V usage is TRBV10-2 and J usage is TRBJ2-2, with unresolved D. From germline, CDR1 is WSHSY and CDR2 SAAADI. The CDR3 is 12 residues long. The V and J ends lost 3 bases and 5 bases respectively, with 4 bases between them. The CDR3 DNA is TGCGCCAGCAGTGATCGGACCGGGGAGCTGTTTTTT. This gives the protein CASSDRTGELFF.

This clone was counted between two and nine times. In nucleotides, the CDR3 is TGCGCCAGCAGCTTCGGGACAGCCTACGAGCAGTACTTC. It translates to CASSFGTAYEQYF. The rearrangement links TRBV5-1 to TRBJ2-7; 7 positions agree with TRBD1. Per germline, CDR1 SGHRS and CDR2 YFSETQ. V trimming: 2 bases; J trimming: 2 bases; junction bases outside the gene matches: 1. The CDR3 spans 13 residues.

This sequence joins TRBV27 and TRBJ2-5, with a tentative D call TRBD1 (5 bases). The CDR3 totals 11 residues. The V end lost 7 bases, the J end lost 4 bases, and 7 bases lay between the germline ends. CDR1 and CDR2 (germline): MNHEY, SMNVEV (reference sequence). CDR3 in amino acids: CASTQGETQYF. CDR3 in DNA: TGTGCCAGCACCCAGGGAGAGACCCAGTACTTC.

The rearrangement links TRBV11-2 to TRBJ2-7; 8 nucleotides align to TRBD1. V trimming: 1 base; J trimming: 3 bases; junction bases outside the gene matches: 8. Germline-derived CDR1 and CDR2 are SGHAT and FQNNGV. The length of the CDR3 is 16 residues. The chain's CDR3 is CASSLAWTGRGYEQYF. In nucleotides, the CDR3 is TGTGCCAGCAGCTTAGCGTGGACAGGGCGAGGCTACGAGCAGTACTTC.

This clone was counted a few times. CDR3 loop: CAIEEYYGYTF. DNA for the CDR3: TGTGCCATCGAGGAATATTATGGCTACACCTTC. The rearrangement links TRBV28 to TRBJ1-2; D is unclear. Trimming took off 10 bases at V and 5 bases at J, with 11 bases between the two ends. Germline CDR1 is MDHEN and CDR2 is SYDVKM. This CDR3 has 11 amino acids.

V usage is TRBV2 and J usage is TRBJ1-2; 8 nucleotides line up with TRBD1. V was clipped by 4 bases and J by 4 bases; unmatched bases: 8. Germline assignment: CDR1 SNHLY and CDR2 FYNNEI. The CDR3 totals 15 residues. CDR3 amino acids: CASSVSGGEPYGYTF. CDR3 bases: TGTGCCAGCAGTGTGTCAGGGGGCGAGCCCTATGGCTACACCTTC.

The rearrangement links TRBV18 to TRBJ2-7; the D is unclear. Looked up from germline, CDR1 is KGHSH and CDR2 is LQKENI. CDR3 length equals 13 residues. V was clipped by 8 bases and J by 2 bases, with 13 bases between them. In DNA form, the CDR3 reads TGTGCCAGCGCCGGCGAGGAAGCCTACGAGCAGTACTTC. This sequence encodes CASAGEEAYEQYF.

The V gene is TRBV7-2, the J gene TRBJ2-3, with 11 bases matching TRBD2. The CDR3 runs to 15 residues. With 4 bases clipped from V and 6 bases from J, the junction kept 6 bases outside the gene matches. In germline, CDR1 is SGHTA, CDR2 FQGNSA. The CDR3 DNA is TGTGCCAGCAGCTGGGTAGCGGGGGGGTTCGATACGCAGTATTTT. This translates into CASSWVAGGFDTQYF.